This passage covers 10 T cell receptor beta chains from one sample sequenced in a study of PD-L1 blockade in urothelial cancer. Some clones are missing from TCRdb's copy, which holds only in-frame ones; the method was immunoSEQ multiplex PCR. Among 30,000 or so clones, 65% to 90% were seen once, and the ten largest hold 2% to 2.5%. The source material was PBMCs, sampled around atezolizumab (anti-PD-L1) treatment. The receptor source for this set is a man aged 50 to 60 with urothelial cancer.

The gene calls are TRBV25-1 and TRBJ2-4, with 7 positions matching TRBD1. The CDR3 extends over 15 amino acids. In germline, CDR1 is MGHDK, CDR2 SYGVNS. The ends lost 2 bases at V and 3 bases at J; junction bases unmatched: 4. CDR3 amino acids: CASSERTGNKNIQYF. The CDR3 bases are TGTGCCAGCAGTGAACGGACAGGAAACAAAAACATTCAGTACTTC.

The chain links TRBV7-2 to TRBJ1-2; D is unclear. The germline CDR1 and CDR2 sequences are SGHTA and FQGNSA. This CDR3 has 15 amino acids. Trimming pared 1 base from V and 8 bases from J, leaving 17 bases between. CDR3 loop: CASSLGAGRRQGYTF. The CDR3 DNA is TGTGCCAGCAGCTTAGGCGCGGGGAGGAGGCAAGGCTACACCTTC.

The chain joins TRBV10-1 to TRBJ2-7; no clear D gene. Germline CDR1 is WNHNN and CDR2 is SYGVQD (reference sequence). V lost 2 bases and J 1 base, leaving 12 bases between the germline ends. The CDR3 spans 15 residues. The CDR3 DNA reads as TGCGCCAGCAGTGAGGGGCTGACGCCTTCCTACGAGCAGTACTTC. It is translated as CASSEGLTPSYEQYF.

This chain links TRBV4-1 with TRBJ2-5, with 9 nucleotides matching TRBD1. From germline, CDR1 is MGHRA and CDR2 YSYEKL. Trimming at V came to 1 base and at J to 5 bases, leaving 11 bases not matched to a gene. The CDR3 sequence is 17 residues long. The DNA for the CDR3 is TGCGCCAGCAGCCAAGGAGGGGGGGACAGGGTCTACGAGACCCAGTACTTC. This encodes CASSQGGGDRVYETQYF.

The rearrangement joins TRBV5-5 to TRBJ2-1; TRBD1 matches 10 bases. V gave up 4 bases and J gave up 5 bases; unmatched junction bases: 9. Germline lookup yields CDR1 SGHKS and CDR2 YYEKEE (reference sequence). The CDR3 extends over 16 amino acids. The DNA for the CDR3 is TGTGCCAGCAGCCCGGGGACAGGGGCCTTCCACAATGAGCAGTTCTTC. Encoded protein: CASSPGTGAFHNEQFF.

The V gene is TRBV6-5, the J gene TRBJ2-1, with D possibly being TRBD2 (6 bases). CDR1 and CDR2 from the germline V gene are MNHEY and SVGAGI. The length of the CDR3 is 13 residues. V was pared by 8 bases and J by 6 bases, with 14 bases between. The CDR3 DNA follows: TGTGCCAGCGGAGCGGGCCAGGGCAATGAGCAGTTCTTC. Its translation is CASGAGQGNEQFF.

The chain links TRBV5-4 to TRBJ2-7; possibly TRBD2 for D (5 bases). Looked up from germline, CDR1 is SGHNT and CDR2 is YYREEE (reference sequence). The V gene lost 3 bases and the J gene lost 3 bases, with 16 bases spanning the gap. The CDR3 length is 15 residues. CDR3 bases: TGTGCCAGCAGCTCAACAACGGGCCGGGGCTACGAGCAGTACTTC. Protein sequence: CASSSTTGRGYEQYF. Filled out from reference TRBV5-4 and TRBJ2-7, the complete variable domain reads ETGVTQSPTHLIKTRGQQVTLRCSSQSGHNTVSWYQQALGQGPQFIFQYYREEENGRGNFPPRFSGLQFPNYSSELNVNALELDDSALYLCASSSTTGRGYEQYFGPGTRLTVT.

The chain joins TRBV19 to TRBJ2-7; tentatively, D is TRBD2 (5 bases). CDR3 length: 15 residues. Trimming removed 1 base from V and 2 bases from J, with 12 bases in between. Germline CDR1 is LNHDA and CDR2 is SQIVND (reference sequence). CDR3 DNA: TGTGCCAGTAGTATAGGCCGGGATCTAGCCTACGAGCAGTACTTC. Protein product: CASSIGRDLAYEQYF.

Here the CDR3 reads CASSMGDRIYGYTF. The CDR3, as DNA: TGTGCCAGTAGTATGGGGGACAGAATCTATGGCTACACCTTC. The chain has TRBV19 and TRBJ1-2; 7 bases are a match to TRBD1. Germline CDR1 and CDR2: LNHDA and SQIVND (reference sequence). The length of the CDR3 is 14 residues. The junction had 5 bases not matched to a gene; V was cut back by 3 bases and J by 4 bases.

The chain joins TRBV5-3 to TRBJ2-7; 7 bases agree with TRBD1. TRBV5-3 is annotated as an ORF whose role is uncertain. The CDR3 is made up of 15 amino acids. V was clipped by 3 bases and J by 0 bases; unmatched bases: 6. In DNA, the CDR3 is TGTGCCAGAAGCTACAACCGGGACAGCTCCTACGAGCAGTACTTC. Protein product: CARSYNRDSSYEQYF.